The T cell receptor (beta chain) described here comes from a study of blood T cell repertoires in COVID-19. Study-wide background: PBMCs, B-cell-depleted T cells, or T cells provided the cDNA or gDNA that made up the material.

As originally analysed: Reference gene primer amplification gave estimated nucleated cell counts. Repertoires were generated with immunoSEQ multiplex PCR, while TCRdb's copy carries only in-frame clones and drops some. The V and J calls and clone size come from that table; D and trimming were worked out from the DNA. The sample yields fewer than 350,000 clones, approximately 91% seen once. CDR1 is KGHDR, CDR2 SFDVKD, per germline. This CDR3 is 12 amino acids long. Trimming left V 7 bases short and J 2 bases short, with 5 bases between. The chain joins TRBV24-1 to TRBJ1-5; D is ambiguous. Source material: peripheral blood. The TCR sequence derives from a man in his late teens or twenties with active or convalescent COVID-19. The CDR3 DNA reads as TGTGCCACCAGCTTAGGCAATCAGCCCCAGCATTTT. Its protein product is CATSLGNQPQHF.